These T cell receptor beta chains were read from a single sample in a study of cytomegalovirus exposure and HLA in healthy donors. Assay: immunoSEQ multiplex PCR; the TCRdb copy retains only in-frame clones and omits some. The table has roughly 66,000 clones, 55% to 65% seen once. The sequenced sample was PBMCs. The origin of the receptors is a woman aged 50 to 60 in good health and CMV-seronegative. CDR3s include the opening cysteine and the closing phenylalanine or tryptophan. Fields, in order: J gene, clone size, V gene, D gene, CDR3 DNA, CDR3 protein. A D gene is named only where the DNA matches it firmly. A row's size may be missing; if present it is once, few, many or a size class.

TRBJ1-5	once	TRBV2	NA	TGTGCCAGCAAGGGGGATAGCAATCAGCCCCAGCATTTT	CASKGDSNQPQHF
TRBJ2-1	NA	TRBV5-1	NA	TGCGCCAGCAGCCCCTGGGGGGATGAGCAGTTCTTC	CASSPWGDEQFF
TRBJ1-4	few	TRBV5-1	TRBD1	TGCGCCAGCAGCCCACAGGGGGCCGGTGAAAAACTGTTTTTT	CASSPQGAGEKLFF
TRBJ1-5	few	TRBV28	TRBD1	TGTGCCAGCAGCCCTGGGACAGGGGATGCTGGCAATCAGCCCCAGCATTTT	CASSPGTGDAGNQPQHF
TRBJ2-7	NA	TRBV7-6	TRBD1	TGTGCCAGCAGCTTAGCGTTGGGACAGGGCTACGAGCAGTACTTC	CASSLALGQGYEQYF
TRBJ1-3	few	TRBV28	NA	TGTGCCAGCAGTTTGGGGGGTTACTCTGGAAACACCATATATTTT	CASSLGGYSGNTIYF
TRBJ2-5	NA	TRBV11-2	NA	TGTGCCAGTTCTCCCATTTCGTGGAGCACAGAGACCCAGTACTTC	CASSPISWSTETQYF
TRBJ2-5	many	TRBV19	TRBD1	TGTGCCAGTAGCCTGACAGGGGATGAGACCCAGTACTTC	CASSLTGDETQYF
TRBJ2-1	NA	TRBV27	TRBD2	TGTGCCAGCAGTTTCAGCGGGAGAGGGTACAATGAGCAGTTCTTC	CASSFSGRGYNEQFF
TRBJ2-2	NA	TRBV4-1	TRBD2	TGCGCCAGCAGGAATCCCCTAGCGGGAGTCCGCCGGACGGGCACCGGGGAGCTGTTTTTT	CASRNPLAGVRRTGTGELFF
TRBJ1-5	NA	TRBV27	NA	TGTGCCGCGGGGGGGATCCACCAGCCCCAGCATTTT	CAAGGIHQPQHF